This TCR beta chain was obtained from a study of shared clonotypes between healthy human individuals. Overall study findings and caveats: It was the few donors that limited the genetic and exposure-history diversity represented. Shared clonotypes: about 5.3% naive CD4, 3% to 3.5% naive CD8, 2.3% memory CD4, approximately 0.41% memory CD8. Among non-shared clonotypes, generation probabilities were lower than among those shared by all four donors.

The CDR3 has 14 amino acids. Germline CDR1 is MGHDK and CDR2 is SYGVNS. The junction had 7 bases not matched to a gene; V was cut back by 5 bases and J by 4 bases. The repertoire was sequenced with immunoSEQ multiplex PCR; TCRdb's copy has only in-frame clones and lacks some. The data show 640,000 or so clones, roughly 70% seen once. In its sample, this clone was seen once. The antigen remains undetermined. Sequencing used memory CD4+ T cells sorted from blood. Subset specified: CD45RA-negative fraction. V gene TRBV25-1 combines with J gene TRBJ2-5; 7 nucleotides line up with TRBD2. The sequence derives from a woman in her twenties or thirties in good health. This chain's CDR3 is CASSKTSEGETQYF. CDR3 sequence (DNA): TGTGCCAGCAGTAAAACTAGCGAAGGAGAGACCCAGTACTTC.